This is a list of T cell receptor beta chains from one sample in a study of T cells in Graves' hyperthyroidism and ophthalmopathy. TCRdb used MiXCR to reprocess the multiplex PCR reads, holding one entry per CDR3 protein. The sample shows some 400,000 distinct CDR3 sequences, roughly 14% of them seen only once. The source material was blood. Source of these receptors: a man aged 30 to 39 with Graves' hyperthyroidism that later progressed to Graves' ophthalmopathy. Both conserved end residues are part of each CDR3. A D gene is named only where the DNA matches it firmly. Clone size is given for some rows only: seen once, a few or many times, or a class if the clone is expanded.

v_gene: TRBV2
j_gene: TRBJ2-5
d_gene: NA
len: 14
abundance: NA
CDR3aa: CASGPTPSVETQYF
CDR3nt: TGTGCCAGCGGACCCACTCCCTCGGTGGAGACCCAGTACTTC

v_gene: TRBV20-1
j_gene: TRBJ2-5
d_gene: TRBD1
len: 15
abundance: many
CDR3aa: CSAQPRTGDQETQYF
CDR3nt: TGCAGTGCTCAGCCTCGGACAGGGGACCAAGAGACCCAGTACTTC

v_gene: TRBV4-1
j_gene: TRBJ2-1
d_gene: NA
len: 19
abundance: NA
CDR3aa: CASSQETPRGRSSYNEQFF
CDR3nt: TGCGCCAGCAGCCAAGAGACTCCGAGGGGCCGGAGCTCCTACAATGAGCAGTTCTTC

v_gene: TRBV5-8
j_gene: TRBJ2-7
d_gene: NA
len: 14
abundance: few
CDR3aa: CASSLGRPTYEQYF
CDR3nt: TGTGCCAGCAGCTTGGGACGGCCGACCTACGAGCAGTACTTC

v_gene: TRBV11-2
j_gene: TRBJ2-1
d_gene: NA
len: 14
abundance: many
CDR3aa: CASSLAGNHNEQFF
CDR3nt: TGTGCCAGCAGCTTAGCGGGGAACCACAATGAGCAGTTCTTC

v_gene: TRBV11-3
j_gene: TRBJ1-2
d_gene: TRBD1
len: 15
abundance: few
CDR3aa: CASSLPGTGVSGYTF
CDR3nt: TGTGCCAGCAGCTTACCCGGGACAGGGGTGTCTGGCTACACCTTC

v_gene: TRBV28
j_gene: TRBJ1-4
d_gene: NA
len: 14
abundance: many
CDR3aa: CASYEGGRGEKLFF
CDR3nt: TGTGCCAGCTACGAGGGGGGACGCGGTGAAAAACTGTTTTTT

v_gene: TRBV20-1
j_gene: TRBJ2-7
d_gene: NA
len: 13
abundance: many
CDR3aa: CSAIPSGDYEQYF
CDR3nt: TGCAGTGCAATACCATCTGGGGACTACGAGCAGTACTTC

v_gene: TRBV3-1
j_gene: TRBJ1-2
d_gene: NA
len: 12
abundance: many
CDR3aa: CASSQGQYGYTF
CDR3nt: TGTGCCAGCAGCCAAGGCCAGTATGGCTACACCTTC

v_gene: TRBV20-1
j_gene: TRBJ2-1
d_gene: TRBD2
len: 15
abundance: NA
CDR3aa: CSARGWRAGGNEQFF
CDR3nt: TGCAGTGCTAGAGGTTGGCGAGCGGGGGGCAATGAGCAGTTCTTC

v_gene: TRBV12-3/TRBV12-4
j_gene: TRBJ1-5
d_gene: NA
len: 14
abundance: many
CDR3aa: CASSLRQANQPQHF
CDR3nt: TGTGCCAGCAGTTTACGGCAGGCCAATCAGCCCCAGCATTTT

v_gene: TRBV29-1
j_gene: TRBJ2-7
d_gene: NA
len: 14
abundance: NA
CDR3aa: CSVEGQAVGYEQYF
CDR3nt: TGCAGCGTTGAAGGGCAGGCCGTGGGCTACGAGCAGTACTTC

v_gene: TRBV7-9
j_gene: TRBJ1-1
d_gene: NA
len: 13
abundance: many
CDR3aa: CASTEKQGTEAFF
CDR3nt: TGTGCCAGCACCGAGAAACAGGGAACTGAAGCTTTCTTT

v_gene: TRBV4-1
j_gene: TRBJ2-7
d_gene: NA
len: 16
abundance: NA
CDR3aa: CASSRFPSVSSYEQYF
CDR3nt: TGCGCCAGCAGCCGCTTTCCTTCGGTGAGCTCCTACGAGCAGTACTTC

v_gene: TRBV2
j_gene: TRBJ2-1
d_gene: TRBD2
len: 15
abundance: many
CDR3aa: CASSERLAGVNEQFF
CDR3nt: TGTGCCAGCAGTGAAAGACTAGCGGGGGTCAATGAGCAGTTCTTC

v_gene: TRBV20-1
j_gene: TRBJ1-2
d_gene: NA
len: 12
abundance: many
CDR3aa: CSAEYSNYGYTF
CDR3nt: TGCAGTGCGGAGTACTCCAACTATGGCTACACCTTC

v_gene: TRBV2
j_gene: TRBJ1-2
d_gene: NA
len: 12
abundance: few
CDR3aa: CATKGGGYGYTF
CDR3nt: TGTGCCACGAAGGGGGGGGGCTATGGCTACACCTTC

v_gene: TRBV20-1
j_gene: TRBJ1-5
d_gene: NA
len: 15
abundance: many
CDR3aa: CSADLGGRAAQPQHF
CDR3nt: TGCAGTGCTGACTTGGGGGGGCGGGCGGCTCAGCCCCAGCATTTT

v_gene: TRBV28
j_gene: TRBJ2-1
d_gene: NA
len: 15
abundance: NA
CDR3aa: CASSFGAQGRDEQFF
CDR3nt: TGTGCCAGCAGTTTTGGGGCACAGGGAAGGGATGAGCAGTTCTTC

v_gene: TRBV28
j_gene: TRBJ1-2
d_gene: NA
len: 13
abundance: many
CDR3aa: CASIGQGPVGYTF
CDR3nt: TGTGCCAGCATTGGGCAGGGTCCCGTTGGCTACACCTTC

v_gene: TRBV7-6
j_gene: TRBJ2-5
d_gene: TRBD1
len: 15
abundance: NA
CDR3aa: CASSSRRDRDETQYF
CDR3nt: TGTGCCAGCAGCTCGAGGCGGGACAGGGACGAGACCCAGTACTTC

v_gene: TRBV20-1
j_gene: TRBJ2-3
d_gene: NA
len: 13
abundance: many
CDR3aa: CSALGGRSDTQYF
CDR3nt: TGCAGTGCTCTCGGGGGGCGCTCAGATACGCAGTATTTT

v_gene: TRBV20-1
j_gene: TRBJ2-7
d_gene: TRBD2
len: 18
abundance: NA
CDR3aa: CSASARTLAGVISYEQYF
CDR3nt: TGCAGTGCTAGCGCAAGGACACTAGCGGGGGTCATCTCCTACGAGCAGTACTTC

v_gene: TRBV15
j_gene: TRBJ1-5
d_gene: NA
len: 15
abundance: many
CDR3aa: CATSRGTRTNQPQHF
CDR3nt: TGTGCCACCAGCAGAGGAACACGGACGAATCAGCCCCAGCATTTT

v_gene: TRBV2
j_gene: TRBJ2-5
d_gene: NA
len: 14
abundance: many
CDR3aa: CASSVYANQETQYF
CDR3nt: TGTGCCAGCAGTGTGTACGCGAACCAAGAGACCCAGTACTTC

v_gene: TRBV7-8
j_gene: TRBJ1-1
d_gene: NA
len: 13
abundance: many
CDR3aa: CASSPQGGGLVFF
CDR3nt: TGTGCCAGCAGCCCCCAGGGTGGGGGGCTAGTTTTCTTT

v_gene: TRBV2
j_gene: TRBJ2-7
d_gene: TRBD2
len: 14
abundance: NA
CDR3aa: CASSRLAGGPEQYF
CDR3nt: TGTGCCAGCAGTAGACTAGCGGGGGGCCCCGAGCAGTACTTC

v_gene: TRBV5-1
j_gene: TRBJ2-1
d_gene: TRBD2
len: 15
abundance: few
CDR3aa: CASSLVAGPYNEQFF
CDR3nt: TGCGCCAGCAGCTTGGTAGCGGGGCCCTACAATGAGCAGTTCTTC

v_gene: TRBV27
j_gene: TRBJ1-5
d_gene: TRBD1
len: 14
abundance: many
CDR3aa: CASSLFPGQQPQHF
CDR3nt: TGTGCCAGCAGTTTATTCCCGGGACAGCAGCCCCAGCATTTT

v_gene: TRBV6-2/TRBV6-3
j_gene: TRBJ1-2
d_gene: TRBD1
len: 14
abundance: NA
CDR3aa: CASSKSTGSYGYTF
CDR3nt: TGTGCCAGCAGTAAATCGACAGGGAGCTATGGCTACACCTTC

v_gene: TRBV15
j_gene: TRBJ2-2
d_gene: TRBD2
len: 16
abundance: NA
CDR3aa: CATSRTLAGGTGELFF
CDR3nt: TGTGCCACCAGCAGAACACTAGCGGGGGGTACCGGGGAGCTGTTTTTT

v_gene: TRBV7-6
j_gene: TRBJ1-1
d_gene: NA
len: 15
abundance: few
CDR3aa: CASSLDPGVWTEAFF
CDR3nt: TGTGCCAGCAGCTTAGACCCCGGTGTCTGGACTGAAGCTTTCTTT

v_gene: TRBV6-4
j_gene: TRBJ1-2
d_gene: TRBD1
len: 13
abundance: few
CDR3aa: CASRPGQGGGYTF
CDR3nt: TGTGCCAGCAGACCGGGACAGGGCGGCGGCTACACCTTC

v_gene: TRBV11-2
j_gene: TRBJ2-7
d_gene: NA
len: 14
abundance: many
CDR3aa: CASSPRSQGYEQYF
CDR3nt: TGTGCCAGCAGCCCTAGGAGCCAGGGGTACGAGCAGTACTTC

v_gene: TRBV28
j_gene: TRBJ1-1
d_gene: NA
len: 18
abundance: many
CDR3aa: CASSSQPDLSRRNTEAFF
CDR3nt: TGTGCCAGCAGTTCCCAACCTGACCTAAGTAGGAGGAACACTGAAGCTTTCTTT

v_gene: TRBV5-5
j_gene: TRBJ1-5
d_gene: NA
len: 16
abundance: few
CDR3aa: CASSLGPKYSNQPQHF
CDR3nt: TGTGCCAGCAGCCTGGGACCCAAATATAGCAATCAGCCCCAGCATTTT

v_gene: TRBV20-1
j_gene: TRBJ2-7
d_gene: NA
len: 11
abundance: many
CDR3aa: CSAKLAHEQYF
CDR3nt: TGCAGTGCGAAGCTCGCACACGAGCAGTACTTC

v_gene: TRBV5-8
j_gene: TRBJ2-1
d_gene: NA
len: 15
abundance: many
CDR3aa: CASSYDARPDNEQFF
CDR3nt: TGTGCCAGCAGCTACGACGCTCGACCCGACAATGAGCAGTTCTTC

v_gene: TRBV20-1
j_gene: TRBJ2-7
d_gene: TRBD1
len: 15
abundance: many
CDR3aa: CSARDRQGGSYEQYF
CDR3nt: TGCAGTGCTAGAGATAGACAGGGTGGCTCCTACGAGCAGTACTTC

v_gene: TRBV28
j_gene: TRBJ2-7
d_gene: NA
len: 12
abundance: many
CDR3aa: CASSTTPGGQYF
CDR3nt: TGTGCCAGCAGCACCACCCCTGGGGGGCAGTACTTC